This TCR beta chain comes out of a study of human thymus T cells. There are 16 residues in the CDR3. Germline CDR1 and CDR2: SGHTA and FQGNSA. V was pared by 4 bases and J by 3 bases, with 15 bases between. Using immunoSEQ multiplex PCR, the repertoire was profiled, and TCRdb retains in-frame clones only, with some absent. The sample shows approximately 40,000 clones, over 85% of them seen only once. Sequenced sample: blood. The receptor's source is a boy less than two years old with a congenital heart defect but otherwise immunologically healthy. The chain carries TRBV7-2 and TRBJ2-2; D ambiguous. The CDR3 sequence is CASSSWTSSYTGELFF. CDR3 bases: TGTGCCAGCAGCTCATGGACCAGTTCCTACACCGGGGAGCTGTTTTTT.